Listed below are T cell receptor beta chains from one sample, sequenced in a study of T cells in localized non-small cell lung cancer. Libraries were prepared by immunoSEQ multiplex PCR; TCRdb keeps only in-frame clonotypes and omits some of them. The sample holds around 33,000 clones; 82% are singletons and the top ten take 15% to 20%. This sample comprised peripheral blood, obtained before any cancer treatment. The receptors originated from a male donor at least 60 years old with stage III squamous cell lung carcinoma. The CDR3 runs from the conserved cysteine through the conserved F or W. D genes are given only for firm matches. Clone size appears in some rows only: once, few, many, or a class for an expanded clone.

J	size	D	V	DNA	CDR3
TRBJ1-5	once	.	TRBV5-1	TGCGCCAGCAGCTTCGGGGCGGGCAATCAGCCCCAGCATTTT	CASSFGAGNQPQHF
TRBJ2-3	.	.	TRBV5-1	TGCGCCAGCAGTCTCAGTCTAACGGTGGGCACAGATACGCAGTATTTT	CASSLSLTVGTDTQYF
TRBJ2-1	few	.	TRBV14	TGTGCCAGCAGCCAAGATTGGTTCGTGCAGTTCTTC	CASSQDWFVQFF
TRBJ1-1	.	TRBD1	TRBV18	TGTGCCAGCTCACCGAATGGGCAGGGGGCAGATACTGAAGCTTTCTTT	CASSPNGQGADTEAFF
TRBJ2-7	.	.	TRBV5-1	TGCGCCAGCAGCTTACAGGTCCCCAACGAGCAGTACTTC	CASSLQVPNEQYF
TRBJ1-6	.	.	TRBV28	TGTGCCAGCAGTTTACAGGGCCCCTATAATTCACCCCTCCACTTT	CASSLQGPYNSPLHF
TRBJ1-5	once	.	TRBV4-1	TGCGCCAGCAGCCAAGGACCTGAGGGCAGCAATCAGCCCCAGCATTTT	CASSQGPEGSNQPQHF
TRBJ2-5	.	.	TRBV5-1	TGCGCCAGCAGCTTGAAAGAGACCCAGTACTTC	CASSLKETQYF
TRBJ2-7	.	.	TRBV2	TGTGCCAGCAAGGCAGGCTCCTACGAGCAGTACTTC	CASKAGSYEQYF
TRBJ2-1	.	TRBD2	TRBV5-1	TGCGCCAGCAGCTTTGGGACTAGCGGGAACAATGAGCAGTTCTTC	CASSFGTSGNNEQFF
TRBJ1-5	few	.	TRBV6-1	TGTGCCAGCGGGGACAAGCAGCCCCAGCATTTT	CASGDKQPQHF
TRBJ2-3	once	TRBD2	TRBV5-6	TGTGCCAGCAGCTTGGCCGCAACTAGCGGGAGGACCACAGATACGCAGTATTTT	CASSLAATSGRTTDTQYF
TRBJ2-5	.	TRBD1	TRBV4-1	TGCGCCAGCAGCCAAGAGGGGACAGGGGCGAAGGAGCAGTACTTC	CASSQEGTGAKEQYF
TRBJ2-2	once	.	TRBV6-5	TGTGCCAGCAGTTACTTCCAGGCTGGGGAGCTGTTTTTT	CASSYFQAGELFF
TRBJ1-5	once	.	TRBV27	TGTGCCAGCAGTTTAGATCAGCCCCAGCATTTT	CASSLDQPQHF
TRBJ1-3	.	.	TRBV9	TGTGCCAGCAGCGTAGCTTCAGGGGATTCTGGAAACACCATATATTTT	CASSVASGDSGNTIYF
TRBJ2-1	.	TRBD2	TRBV5-1	TGCGCCAGCAGCTTGGGGACTAGCGGCTTATACAATGAGCAGTTCTTC	CASSLGTSGLYNEQFF
TRBJ1-1	.	.	TRBV9	TGTGCCAGCAGCGAGGGAGGGTTCGACACTGAAGCTTTCTTT	CASSEGGFDTEAFF
TRBJ1-4	.	.	TRBV27	TGTGCCAGCAGTTCCCCGATGGGAGCAGATGAAAAACTGTTTTTT	CASSSPMGADEKLFF
TRBJ2-7	.	TRBD1	TRBV29-1	TGCAGCGTATCAAGACAGGGAAGGTACGAGCAGTACTTC	CSVSRQGRYEQYF
TRBJ2-3	.	.	TRBV27	TGTGCCAGCAGTTTCCAGGGGATAGGCGCAGATACGCAGTATTTT	CASSFQGIGADTQYF
TRBJ1-2	.	TRBD1	TRBV7-2	TGTGCCAGCAGCTTAGGGACAGGAATCTATGGCTACACCTTC	CASSLGTGIYGYTF
TRBJ2-2	.	TRBD2	TRBV2	TGTGCCAGCAGAAGCGGGGGCCGCACCGGGGAGCTGTTTTTT	CASRSGGRTGELFF
TRBJ1-3	.	.	TRBV6-1	TGTGCCAGCAGTGAAGTGGGACTCTCTGGAAACACCATATATTTT	CASSEVGLSGNTIYF
TRBJ2-2	.	TRBD1	TRBV5-6	TGTGCCAGCAGCGAGACAGGGGGCGTGGGGACCGGGGAGCTGTTTTTT	CASSETGGVGTGELFF
TRBJ2-7	.	.	TRBV6-5	TGTGCCAGCAGTTACGTTGCCGGGTACGAGCAGTACTTC	CASSYVAGYEQYF
TRBJ1-2	.	.	TRBV5-1	TGCGCCAGCAGCTTGGACCCAGGGGTCGGCTATGGCTACACCTTC	CASSLDPGVGYGYTF
TRBJ1-1	medium-sized	.	TRBV19	TGTGCCAGTAGTTTAGGGGCAGGGAACACTGAAGCTTTCTTT	CASSLGAGNTEAFF
TRBJ2-1	.	.	TRBV18	TGTGCCAGCTCATCGACAGGCTACAATGAGCAGTTCTTC	CASSSTGYNEQFF
TRBJ1-1	.	TRBD1	TRBV10-3	TGTGCCATCAGGGGGACAGGGGGCATCACTGAAGCTTTCTTT	CAIRGTGGITEAFF
TRBJ2-1	.	TRBD2	TRBV2	TGTGCCAGCAGTCGGTCTAGCGGGGGCAACAATGAGCAGTTCTTC	CASSRSSGGNNEQFF
TRBJ2-2	.	.	TRBV6-1	TGTGCCAGCAGTGAACTGGTCAGGAACACCGGGGAGCTGTTTTTT	CASSELVRNTGELFF
TRBJ2-1	.	TRBD2	TRBV7-2	TGTGCCAGCAGCACCAGGACTAGCATCCCGTTCTTC	CASSTRTSIPFF
TRBJ2-2	once	.	TRBV13	TGTGCCAGCAGCTTAGGGGCCGGAACCGGGGAGCTGTTTTTT	CASSLGAGTGELFF
TRBJ2-7	.	TRBD1	TRBV19	TGTGCCAGTAGTACGACCGGGACAGGGTGGAACGAGCAGTACTTC	CASSTTGTGWNEQYF
TRBJ1-5	few	.	TRBV19	.	CASSTGQTSNQPQHFERNQPQHF
TRBJ2-5	.	TRBD2	TRBV7-2	TGTGCCAGCAGCTTAGAGGCTAGCGGGGGAGAGACCCAGTACTTC	CASSLEASGGETQYF
TRBJ1-1	once	.	TRBV11-2	TGTGCCAGCAGCCCATCTTTTTGGGGGACTGAAGCTTTCTTT	CASSPSFWGTEAFF
TRBJ2-2	.	TRBD1	TRBV7-9	TGTGCCAGCAGCTTCGACAGGGTGAACACCGGGGAGCTGTTTTTT	CASSFDRVNTGELFF
TRBJ2-2	.	TRBD1	TRBV14	TGTGCCAGCAGCCCCTGGACAGGGAACACCGGGGAGCTGTTTTTT	CASSPWTGNTGELFF
TRBJ2-1	.	TRBD1	TRBV5-1	TGCGCCAGCAGCGCAACAGGGGACTCCTACAATGAGCAGTTCTTC	CASSATGDSYNEQFF
TRBJ1-3	.	.	TRBV9	TGTGCCAGCAGCGTAGGAACACCTGGAAACACCATATATTTT	CASSVGTPGNTIYF
TRBJ2-1	few	TRBD2	TRBV5-1	TGCGCCAGCAGCCCAGCAGGGGCGGGGGGAGAAAACACTGAGCAGTTCTTC	CASSPAGAGGENTEQFF
TRBJ1-2	.	.	TRBV20-1	TGCAGTGCGGGATTTAGCTATGGCTACACCTTC	CSAGFSYGYTF
TRBJ2-7	.	TRBD2	TRBV2	TGTGCCAGCATAGCGGGGGGAATGGAATACGAGCAGTACTTC	CASIAGGMEYEQYF
TRBJ2-1	.	.	TRBV10-3	TGTGCCACCCACGGACCAGCAAATGACAATGAGCAGTTCTTC	CATHGPANDNEQFF
TRBJ2-5	.	TRBD2	TRBV5-1	TGCGCCAGCAGCTTGGTGGGACTAGCGGGAGAGACCCAGTACTTC	CASSLVGLAGETQYF
TRBJ1-2	.	.	TRBV28	TGTGCCAGCACCTCCCCAGGGCTCGGCTACACCTTC	CASTSPGLGYTF
TRBJ2-5	once	.	TRBV5-4	TGTGCCAGCAGCCCCCGGCGGGGACAGCGCCAAGAGACCCAGTACTTC	CASSPRRGQRQETQYF
TRBJ2-7	few	.	TRBV2	TGTGCCAGCAGCACCGAAATTGAGCAGTACTTC	CASSTEIEQYF
TRBJ1-1	.	.	TRBV5-4	TGTGCCAGCAGCTTGTCGGCAGGGGTGGACACTGAAGCTTTCTTT	CASSLSAGVDTEAFF
TRBJ2-5	once	.	TRBV5-4	TGTGCCAGCAGCTTGTTATCCGCAACCCAAGAGACCCAGTACTTC	CASSLLSATQETQYF
TRBJ2-1	.	TRBD2	TRBV7-2	TGTGCCAGCAGCCTTAGCGGGGGAGTGAGCTCCTACAATGAGCAGTTCTTC	CASSLSGGVSSYNEQFF
TRBJ2-5	.	.	TRBV5-5	TGTGCCAGCAGCTTCCAGCGGAAAGAGACCCAGTACTTC	CASSFQRKETQYF
TRBJ2-6	.	TRBD1	TRBV5-1	TGCGCCAGCCTACCCGGCTACCCCGGACAGGGCTCTGGGGCCAACGTCCTGACTTTC	CASLPGYPGQGSGANVLTF
TRBJ1-5	.	TRBD1	TRBV6-5	TGTGCCAGCAGCGCACACGACAGGGGGGATCAGCCCCAGCATTTT	CASSAHDRGDQPQHF
TRBJ1-5	.	.	TRBV30	TGTGCCTGGAGTAGGCTCGGAAGGAATCAGCCCCAGCATTTT	CAWSRLGRNQPQHF
TRBJ1-2	.	.	TRBV5-1	TGCGCCAGCAGCTTGGAAGGGACGGGCTATGGCTACACCTTC	CASSLEGTGYGYTF
TRBJ1-3	.	.	TRBV6-5	TGTGCCAGCAGCCTCGGAGGGGGGTTTAGAAACACCATATATTTT	CASSLGGGFRNTIYF
TRBJ2-4	.	TRBD1	TRBV5-1	TGCGCCAGCAGCCAGGGACAGGACAAAAACATTCAGTACTTC	CASSQGQDKNIQYF